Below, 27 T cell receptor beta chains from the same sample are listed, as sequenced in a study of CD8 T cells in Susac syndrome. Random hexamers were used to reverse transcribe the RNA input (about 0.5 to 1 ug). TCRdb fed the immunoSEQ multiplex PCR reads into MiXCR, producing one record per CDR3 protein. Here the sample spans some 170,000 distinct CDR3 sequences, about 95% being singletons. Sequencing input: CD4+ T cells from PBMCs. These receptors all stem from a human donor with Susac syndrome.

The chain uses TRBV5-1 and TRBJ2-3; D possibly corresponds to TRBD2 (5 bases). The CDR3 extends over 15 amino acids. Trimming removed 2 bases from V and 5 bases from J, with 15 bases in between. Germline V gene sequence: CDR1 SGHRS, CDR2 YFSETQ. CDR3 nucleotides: TGCGCCAGCAGCTTCCGGACTCGAAATCAAGATACGCAGTATTTT. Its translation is CASSFRTRNQDTQYF. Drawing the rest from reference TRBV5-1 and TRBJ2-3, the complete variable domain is KAGVTQTPRYLIKTRGQQVTLSCSPISGHRSVSWYQQTPGQGLQFLFEYFSETQRNKGNFPGRFSGRQFSNSRSEMNVSTLELGDSALYLCASSFRTRNQDTQYFGPGTRLTVL.

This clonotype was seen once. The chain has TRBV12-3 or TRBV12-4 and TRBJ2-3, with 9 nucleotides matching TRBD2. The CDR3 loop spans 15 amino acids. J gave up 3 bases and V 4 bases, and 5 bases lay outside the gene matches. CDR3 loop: CASSSPGLATDTQYF. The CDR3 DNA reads TGTGCCAGCAGTTCTCCGGGACTAGCAACAGATACGCAGTATTTT.

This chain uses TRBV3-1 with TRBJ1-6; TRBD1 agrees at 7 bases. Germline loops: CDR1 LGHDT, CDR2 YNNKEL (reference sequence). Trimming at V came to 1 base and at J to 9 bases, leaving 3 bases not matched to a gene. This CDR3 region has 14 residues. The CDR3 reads CASSQGDRASPLHF. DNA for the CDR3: TGTGCCAGCAGCCAAGGCGACAGGGCTTCACCCCTCCACTTT.

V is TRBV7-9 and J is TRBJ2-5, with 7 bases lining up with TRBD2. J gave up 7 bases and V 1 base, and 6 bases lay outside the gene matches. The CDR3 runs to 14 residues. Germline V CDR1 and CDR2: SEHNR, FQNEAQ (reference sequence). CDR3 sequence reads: CASSLGGTIGTQYF. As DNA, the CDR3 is TGTGCCAGCAGCTTAGGAGGGACTATCGGGACCCAGTACTTC.

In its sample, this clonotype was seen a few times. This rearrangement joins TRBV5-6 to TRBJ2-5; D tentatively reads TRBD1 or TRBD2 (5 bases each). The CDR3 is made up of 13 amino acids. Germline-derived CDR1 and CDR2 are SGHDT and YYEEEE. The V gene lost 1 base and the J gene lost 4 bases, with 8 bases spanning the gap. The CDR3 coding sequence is TGTGCCAGCAGCTTGAGAGGGGTAGAGACCCAGTACTTC. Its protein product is CASSLRGVETQYF.

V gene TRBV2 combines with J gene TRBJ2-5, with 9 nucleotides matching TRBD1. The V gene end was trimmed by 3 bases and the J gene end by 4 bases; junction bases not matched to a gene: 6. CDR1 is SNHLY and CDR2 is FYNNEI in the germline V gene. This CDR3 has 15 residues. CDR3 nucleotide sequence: TGTGCCAGCAGTGAGCTACGACAGGGGGGAGAGACCCAGTACTTC. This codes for CASSELRQGGETQYF.

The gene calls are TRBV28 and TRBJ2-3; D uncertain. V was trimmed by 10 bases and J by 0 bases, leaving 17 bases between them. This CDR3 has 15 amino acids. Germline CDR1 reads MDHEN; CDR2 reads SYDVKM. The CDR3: CATVGSTPSTDTQYF. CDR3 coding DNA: TGTGCCACCGTCGGCAGCACCCCTAGCACAGATACGCAGTATTTT. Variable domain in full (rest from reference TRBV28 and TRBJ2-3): DVKVTQSSRYLVKRTGEKVFLECVQDMDHENMFWYRQDPGLGLRLIYFSYDVKMKEKGDIPEGYSVSREKKERFSLILESASTNQTSMYLCATVGSTPSTDTQYFGPGTRLTVL.

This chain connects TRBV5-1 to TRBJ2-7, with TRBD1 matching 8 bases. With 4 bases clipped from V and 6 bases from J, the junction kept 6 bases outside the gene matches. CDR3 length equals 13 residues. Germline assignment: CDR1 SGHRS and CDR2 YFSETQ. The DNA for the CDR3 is TGCGCCAGCAGCAACGGACAGGGTAGCGAGCAGTACTTC. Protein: CASSNGQGSEQYF.

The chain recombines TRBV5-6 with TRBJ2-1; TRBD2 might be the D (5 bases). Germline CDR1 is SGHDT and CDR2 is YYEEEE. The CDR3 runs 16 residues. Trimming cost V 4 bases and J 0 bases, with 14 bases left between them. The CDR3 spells CASSPGSWSSYNEQFF. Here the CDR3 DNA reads TGTGCCAGCAGCCCGGGGTCCTGGAGCTCCTACAATGAGCAGTTCTTC.

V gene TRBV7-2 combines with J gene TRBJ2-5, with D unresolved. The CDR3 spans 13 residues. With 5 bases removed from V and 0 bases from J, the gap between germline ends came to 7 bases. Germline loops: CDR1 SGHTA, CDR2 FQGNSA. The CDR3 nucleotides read TGTGCCAGCAGCGCCCAGTACCAAGAGACCCAGTACTTC. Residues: CASSAQYQETQYF.

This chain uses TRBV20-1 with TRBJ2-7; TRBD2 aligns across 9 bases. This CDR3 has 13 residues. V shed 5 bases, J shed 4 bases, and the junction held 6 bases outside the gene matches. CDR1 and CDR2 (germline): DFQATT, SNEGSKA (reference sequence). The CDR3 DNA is TGCAGTGCTCGTGTTAGCGGGAGATACGAGCAGTACTTC. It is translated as CSARVSGRYEQYF.

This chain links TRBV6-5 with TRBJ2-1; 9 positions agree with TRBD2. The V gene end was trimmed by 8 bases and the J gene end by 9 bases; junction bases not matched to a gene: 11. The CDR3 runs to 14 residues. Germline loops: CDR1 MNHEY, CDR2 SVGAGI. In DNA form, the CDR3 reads TGTGCCAGCTCCCAGGCGGGAGGGCCCGGTGAGCAGTTCTTC. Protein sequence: CASSQAGGPGEQFF.

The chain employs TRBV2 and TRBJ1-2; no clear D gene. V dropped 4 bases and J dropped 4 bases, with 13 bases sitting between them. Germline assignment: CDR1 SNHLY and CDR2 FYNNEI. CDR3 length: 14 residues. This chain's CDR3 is CASSGFAPSYGYTF. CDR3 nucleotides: TGTGCCAGCAGTGGTTTCGCACCCAGCTATGGCTACACCTTC.

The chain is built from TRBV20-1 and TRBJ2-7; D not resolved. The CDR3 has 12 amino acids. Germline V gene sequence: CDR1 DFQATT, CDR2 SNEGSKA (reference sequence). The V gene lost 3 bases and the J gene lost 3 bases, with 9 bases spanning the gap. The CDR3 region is CSASGSGYEQYF. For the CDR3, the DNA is TGCAGTGCTAGCGGCAGTGGCTACGAGCAGTACTTC.

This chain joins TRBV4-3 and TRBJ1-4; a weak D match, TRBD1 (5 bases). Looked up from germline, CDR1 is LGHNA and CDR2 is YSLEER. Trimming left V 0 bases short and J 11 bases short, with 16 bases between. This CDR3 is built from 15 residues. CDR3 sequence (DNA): TGCGCCAGCAGCCAAGATCCTCGGGGGAGGGGTAAACTGTTTTTT. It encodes CASSQDPRGRGKLFF.

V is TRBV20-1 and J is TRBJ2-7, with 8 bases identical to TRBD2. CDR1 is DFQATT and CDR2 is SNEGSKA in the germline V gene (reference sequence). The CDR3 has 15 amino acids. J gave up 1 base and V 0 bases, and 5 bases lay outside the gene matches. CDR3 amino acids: CSARDRGGRSYEQYF. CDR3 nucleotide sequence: TGCAGTGCTAGAGATAGGGGCGGGAGGTCCTACGAGCAGTACTTC.

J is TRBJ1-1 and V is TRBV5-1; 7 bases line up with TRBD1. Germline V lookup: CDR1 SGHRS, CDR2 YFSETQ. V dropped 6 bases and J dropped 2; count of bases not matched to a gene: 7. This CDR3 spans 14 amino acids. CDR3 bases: TGCGCCAGCAATGGGGACAGCGCTAACACTGAAGCTTTCTTT. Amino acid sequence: CASNGDSANTEAFF.

CDR3 region: CSARDPRLAGGMEWETQYF. The CDR3 DNA reads TGCAGTGCTAGAGATCCCCGGCTAGCGGGGGGGATGGAGTGGGAGACCCAGTACTTC. J is TRBJ2-5 and V is TRBV20-1; TRBD2 matches at 12 bases. Losses at the gene ends were 0 bases for V and 5 bases for J; bases not matched to a gene: 16. The CDR3 spans 19 residues. Per the germline V gene, CDR1 is DFQATT and CDR2 is SNEGSKA (reference sequence).

Here the CDR3 DNA reads TGTGCCAGCAGCCTAACGGCTACCTCTGGCACAGATACGCAGTATTTT. Translating gives CASSLTATSGTDTQYF. V usage is TRBV7-2 and J usage is TRBJ2-3, with D hard to call. The CDR3 extends over 16 amino acids. Germline CDR1 SGHTA, CDR2 FQGNSA. Trimming took off 5 bases at V and 1 base at J, with 16 bases between the two ends.

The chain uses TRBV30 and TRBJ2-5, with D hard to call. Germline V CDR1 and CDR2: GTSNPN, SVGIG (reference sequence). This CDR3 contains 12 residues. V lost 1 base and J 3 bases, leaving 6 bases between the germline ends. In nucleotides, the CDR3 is TGTGCCTGGAGTGATTACGAAGAGACCCAGTACTTC. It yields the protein CAWSDYEETQYF.

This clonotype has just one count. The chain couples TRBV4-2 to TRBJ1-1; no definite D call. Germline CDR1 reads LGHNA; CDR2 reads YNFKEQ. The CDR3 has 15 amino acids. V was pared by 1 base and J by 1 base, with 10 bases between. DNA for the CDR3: TGTGCCAGCAGCCAAGGACTGCGAGAGAACACTGAAGCTTTCTTT. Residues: CASSQGLRENTEAFF.

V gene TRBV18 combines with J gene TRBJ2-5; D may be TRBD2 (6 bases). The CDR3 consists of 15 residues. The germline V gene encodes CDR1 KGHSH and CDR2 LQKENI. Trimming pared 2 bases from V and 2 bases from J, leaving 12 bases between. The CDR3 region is CASSPGAGRQETQYF. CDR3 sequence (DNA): TGTGCCAGCTCACCAGGGGCGGGACGGCAAGAGACCCAGTACTTC.

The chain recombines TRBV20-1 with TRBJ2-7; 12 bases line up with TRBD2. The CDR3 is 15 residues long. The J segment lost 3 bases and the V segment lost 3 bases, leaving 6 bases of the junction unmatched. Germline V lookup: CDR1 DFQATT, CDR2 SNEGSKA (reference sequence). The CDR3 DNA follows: TGCAGTGCTAGTCGGCTAGCGGGAGGGTACTACGAGCAGTACTTC. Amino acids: CSASRLAGGYYEQYF.

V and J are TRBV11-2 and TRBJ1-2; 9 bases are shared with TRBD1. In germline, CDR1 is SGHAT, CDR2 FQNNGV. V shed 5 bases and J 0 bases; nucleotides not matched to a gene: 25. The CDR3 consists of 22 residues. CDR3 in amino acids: CASSQGRGQGNPQSTTNYGYTF. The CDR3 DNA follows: TGTGCCAGCAGCCAGGGGAGGGGACAGGGCAACCCCCAAAGCACCACTAACTATGGCTACACCTTC.

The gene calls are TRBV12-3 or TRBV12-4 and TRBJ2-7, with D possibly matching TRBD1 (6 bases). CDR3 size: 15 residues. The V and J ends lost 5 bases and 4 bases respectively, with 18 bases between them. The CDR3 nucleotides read TGTGCCAGCAGTCCATATCCGACAGGAGTGTACGAGCAGTACTTC. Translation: CASSPYPTGVYEQYF.

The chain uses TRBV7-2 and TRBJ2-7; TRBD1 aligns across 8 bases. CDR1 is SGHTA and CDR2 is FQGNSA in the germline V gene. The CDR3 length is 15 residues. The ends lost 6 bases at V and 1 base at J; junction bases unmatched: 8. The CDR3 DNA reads TGTGCCAGCAGTACCAGACAGGGGTTTTCCTACGAGCAGTACTTC. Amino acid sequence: CASSTRQGFSYEQYF. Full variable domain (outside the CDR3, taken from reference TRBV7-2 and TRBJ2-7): GAGVSQSPSNKVTEKGKDVELRCDPISGHTALYWYRQSLGQGLEFLIYFQGNSAPDKSGLPSDRFSAERTGGSVSTLTIQRTQQEDSAVYLCASSTRQGFSYEQYFGPGTRLTVT.

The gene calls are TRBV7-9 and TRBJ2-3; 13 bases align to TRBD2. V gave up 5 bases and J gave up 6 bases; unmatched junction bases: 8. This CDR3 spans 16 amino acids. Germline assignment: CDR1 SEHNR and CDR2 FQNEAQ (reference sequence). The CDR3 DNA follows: TGTGCCAGCAGCACGGGACTAGCGGGGCCGGGGGATACGCAGTATTTT. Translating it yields CASSTGLAGPGDTQYF.